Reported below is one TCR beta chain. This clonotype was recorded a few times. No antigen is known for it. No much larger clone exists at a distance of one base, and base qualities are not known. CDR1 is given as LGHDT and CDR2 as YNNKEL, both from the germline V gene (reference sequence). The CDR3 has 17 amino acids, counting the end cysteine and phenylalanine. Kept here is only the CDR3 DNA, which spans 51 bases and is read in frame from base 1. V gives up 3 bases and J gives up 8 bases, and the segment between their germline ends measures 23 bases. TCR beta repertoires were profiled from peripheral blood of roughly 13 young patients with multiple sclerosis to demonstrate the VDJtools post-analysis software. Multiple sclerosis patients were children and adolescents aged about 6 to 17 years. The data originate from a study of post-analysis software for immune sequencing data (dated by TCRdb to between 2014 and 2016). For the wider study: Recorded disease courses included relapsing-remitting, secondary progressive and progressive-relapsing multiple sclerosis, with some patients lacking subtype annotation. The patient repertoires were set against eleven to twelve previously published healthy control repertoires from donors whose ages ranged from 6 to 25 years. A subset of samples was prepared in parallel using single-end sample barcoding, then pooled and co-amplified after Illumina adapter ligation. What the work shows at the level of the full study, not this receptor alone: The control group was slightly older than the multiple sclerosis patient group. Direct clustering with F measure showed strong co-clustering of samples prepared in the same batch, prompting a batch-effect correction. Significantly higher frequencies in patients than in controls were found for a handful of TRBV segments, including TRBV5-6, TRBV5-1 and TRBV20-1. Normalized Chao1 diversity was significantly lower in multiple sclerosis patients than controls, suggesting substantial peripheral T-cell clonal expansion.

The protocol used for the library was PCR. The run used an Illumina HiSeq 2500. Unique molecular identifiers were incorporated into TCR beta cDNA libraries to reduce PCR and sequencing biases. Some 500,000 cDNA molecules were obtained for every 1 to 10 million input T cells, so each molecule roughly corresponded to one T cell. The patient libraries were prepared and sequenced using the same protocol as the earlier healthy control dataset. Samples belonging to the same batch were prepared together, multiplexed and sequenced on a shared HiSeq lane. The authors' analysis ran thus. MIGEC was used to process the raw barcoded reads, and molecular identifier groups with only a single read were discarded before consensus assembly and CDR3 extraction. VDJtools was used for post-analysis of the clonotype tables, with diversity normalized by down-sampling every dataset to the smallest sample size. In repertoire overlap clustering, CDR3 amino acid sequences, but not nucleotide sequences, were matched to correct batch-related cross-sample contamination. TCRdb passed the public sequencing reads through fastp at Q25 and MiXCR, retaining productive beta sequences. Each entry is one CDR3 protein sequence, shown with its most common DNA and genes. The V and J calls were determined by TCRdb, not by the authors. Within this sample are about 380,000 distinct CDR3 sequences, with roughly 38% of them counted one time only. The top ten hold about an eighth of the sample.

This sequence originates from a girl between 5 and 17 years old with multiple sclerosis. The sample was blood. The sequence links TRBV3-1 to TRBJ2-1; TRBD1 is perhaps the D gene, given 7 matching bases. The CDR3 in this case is CASSQEGASRGGDEQFF. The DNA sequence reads TGTGCCAGCAGCCAGGAGGGGGCCTCCCGAGGAGGTGATGAGCAGTTCTTC.